The next 3 T cell receptor beta chains were all read from a single sample in a study of OX40 agonist ivuxolimab in advanced cancers. Method: immunoSEQ multiplex PCR; TCRdb's copy keeps in-frame clones and lacks some. The data show about 66,000 clones, 85% to 90% seen once. This material consisted of CD4+ or CD8+ T cells sorted from blood, taken in a trial of the OX40 agonist ivuxolimab. These receptors came from an adult with an advanced solid tumor such as melanoma, head and neck, liver or kidney cancer.

This clone was seen more than once but under ten times. This chain uses TRBV4-3 with TRBJ1-1, with D hard to call. Germline CDR1 is LGHNA and CDR2 is YSLEER. V shed 0 bases and J shed 10 bases, with 15 bases lying between them. The CDR3 is 14 residues long. The CDR3 loop reads CASSQDPHYSGAFF. The CDR3 bases are TGCGCCAGCAGCCAAGATCCCCATTACTCCGGAGCTTTCTTT.

The CDR3 sequence is CASSPGQSKTYEQYF. The CDR3 bases are TGTGCCAGCTCCCCGGGACAGTCAAAAACCTACGAGCAGTACTTC. The chain is built from TRBV18 and TRBJ2-7; TRBD1 aligns across 7 bases. V was clipped by 6 bases and J by 2 bases; unmatched bases: 10. This CDR3 region has 15 residues. Per germline, CDR1 KGHSH and CDR2 LQKENI.

This clone was recorded a few times. The chain recombines TRBV7-9 with TRBJ1-5; D remains unclear. The CDR3 is 14 residues long. Germline-derived CDR1 and CDR2 are SEHNR and FQNEAQ (reference sequence). The germline V and J ends were trimmed by 3 bases and 1 base, with 7 bases remaining between them. CDR3 in amino acids: CASSLGISNQPQHF. Here the CDR3 DNA reads TGTGCCAGCAGCTTGGGGATAAGCAATCAGCCCCAGCATTTT.